This TCR beta chain was captured by sequencing in a study of T cell clonotyping in hematopoietic cell transplantation. General study findings and limits: Few recipient clonotypes overlapped donors; over 97% were de novo at given depth. Higher Inverse Simpson Index values in graft donor and pretransplant recipient predicted broader posttransplant TCR diversity.

Note on this clone: Antigen unknown.

The length of the CDR3 is 14 residues. Germline-derived CDR1 and CDR2 are MNHEY and SMNVEV (reference sequence). V was clipped by 7 bases and J by 1 base, with 13 bases between them. Sequenced by immunoSEQ multiplex PCR; TCRdb stores in-frame clones only, minus some. The sample shows tens of thousands of clones, 95% of them seen only once. The TCR comes from a young man in good health. Some clones in this sample may be carry-over from other donors' samples. This chain uses TRBV27 with TRBJ1-1, with D maybe TRBD1 (5 bases). The sequencing sample was made of peripheral blood mononuclear cells. CDR3 in DNA: TGTGCCAGCATCCCCATTACAGGGAACACTGAAGCTTTCTTT. Protein sequence: CASIPITGNTEAFF.